Listed below are T cell receptor beta chains from one sample, sequenced in a study of CD8+CD57+ T cells in acquired aplastic anemia. TCRdb redid the calling of the reads with MiXCR, one entry per CDR3 protein. Among approximately 100,000 distinct CDR3 sequences listed, around 62% were seen once. Source material: sorted CD4+, CD8+, or CD8+CD57+ T cells (not recorded which) from PBMCs. Receptor source: a human donor with aplastic anemia. CDR3s include the opening cysteine and the closing phenylalanine or tryptophan. The D gene is left open where the match is weak. Clone size appears in some rows only: once, few, many, or a class for an expanded clone.

CDR3aa,CDR3nt,abundance,d_gene,v_gene,j_gene
CASRTGRNSPLHF,TGTGCCAGCCGGACAGGGCGAAATTCACCCCTCCACTTT,few,TRBD1,TRBV2,TRBJ1-6
CATSKEGGTMNTEAFF,TGTGCCACCAGCAAGGAGGGAGGAACCATGAACACTGAAGCTTTCTTT,few,.,TRBV15,TRBJ1-1
CASERRTQYF,TGTGCCAGCGAGCGGAGAACCCAGTACTTC,few,.,TRBV2,TRBJ2-5
CASSSSGRQEAFF,TGTGCCAGCAGCTCATCCGGTCGACAGGAAGCTTTCTTT,.,.,TRBV7-2,TRBJ1-1
CSARDGTRYEQYF,TGCAGTGCTAGAGATGGGACTCGCTACGAGCAGTACTTC,few,.,TRBV20-1,TRBJ2-7
CSARDVAEAFF,TGCAGTGCTAGAGATGTGGCTGAAGCTTTCTTT,.,.,TRBV20-1,TRBJ1-1
CASSEPAGKQETQYF,TGTGCCAGCAGTGAACCAGCGGGGAAACAAGAGACCCAGTACTTC,.,TRBD2,TRBV25-1,TRBJ2-5
CASSSRDRDTQYF,TGTGCCAGTAGTAGCAGGGACAGGGATACGCAGTATTTT,.,TRBD1,TRBV19,TRBJ2-3
CATSARRLGETQYF,TGTGCCACCAGCGCGAGGCGGTTAGGAGAGACCCAGTACTTC,.,.,TRBV24-1,TRBJ2-5
CASSEGRGGQPQHF,TGTGCCAGCAGTGAAGGCAGGGGAGGTCAGCCCCAGCATTTT,.,.,TRBV2,TRBJ1-5
CASSIDRAFTEAFF,TGTGCCAGTAGTATAGACAGGGCTTTTACTGAAGCTTTCTTT,once,.,TRBV19,TRBJ1-1
CSGAPLLAFPYNEQFF,TGCAGTGGGGCCCCACTACTAGCGTTCCCCTACAATGAGCAGTTCTTC,.,TRBD2,TRBV20-1,TRBJ2-1
CASGEREPHNEQFF,TGTGCCAGCGGAGAACGGGAGCCGCACAATGAGCAGTTCTTC,many,.,TRBV27,TRBJ2-1
CASSQDLGAYEQYF,TGCGCCAGCAGCCAAGATCTAGGGGCCTACGAGCAGTACTTC,.,.,TRBV4-1,TRBJ2-7
CATSAGTGVNTEAFF,TGTGCCACCAGTGCCGGGACAGGGGTGAACACTGAAGCTTTCTTT,.,TRBD1,TRBV24-1,TRBJ1-1
CASSLSRGADAFF,TGTGCCAGCAGTTTATCCCGGGGGGCTGATGCTTTCTTT,.,.,TRBV27,TRBJ1-1
CASSEAGGGLSYNEQFF,TGTGCCAGCAGTGAAGCGGGGGGCGGACTCTCCTACAATGAGCAGTTCTTC,.,.,TRBV2,TRBJ2-1
CASSETGNTGELFF,TGTGCCAGCAGTGAAACAGGGAACACCGGGGAGCTGTTTTTT,once,.,TRBV2,TRBJ2-2
CASSYSLPRSGNTIYF,TGTGCCAGCAGTTACTCGCTACCTCGCTCTGGAAACACCATATATTTT,.,.,TRBV6-5,TRBJ1-3
CASGPYTQYF,TGCGCCAGCGGGCCGTATACGCAGTATTTT,.,.,TRBV10-2,TRBJ2-3
CASSLVNTEAFF,TGTGCCAGCAGCTTGGTGAACACTGAAGCTTTCTTT,few,.,TRBV7-3,TRBJ1-1
CRASDGFLMNTEAFF,TGCAGGGCCTCGGACGGATTCTTAATGAACACTGAAGCTTTCTTT,many,.,TRBV20-1,TRBJ1-1
CASSGEGQGAGYTF,TGTGCCAGCAGCGGGGAGGGACAGGGGGCTGGCTACACCTTC,.,TRBD1,TRBV5-5,TRBJ1-2
CASSPSVPTSDTQYF,TGCGCCAGCAGTCCCAGCGTTCCTACTTCAGATACGCAGTATTTT,.,.,TRBV10-1,TRBJ2-3
CASSIMSSTGELFF,TGTGCCAGTAGTATAATGAGTTCCACCGGGGAGCTGTTTTTT,many,.,TRBV19,TRBJ2-2
CATSDRATFSYEQYF,TGTGCCACTTCGGACAGGGCTACATTCTCCTACGAGCAGTACTTC,.,TRBD1,TRBV19,TRBJ2-7
CASSYSYRGIRYGYTF,TGTGCCAGCAGTTACTCGTATCGAGGGATTCGGTATGGCTACACCTTC,.,.,TRBV6-5,TRBJ1-2
CATSDASAGNTIYF,TGTGCCACCAGTGACGCATCCGCTGGAAACACCATATATTTT,few,.,TRBV24-1,TRBJ1-3
CASSAVDSYQETQYF,TGTGCCAGTAGTGCTGTAGATTCGTACCAAGAGACCCAGTACTTC,.,.,TRBV19,TRBJ2-5
CASSDLAGTSYEQYF,TGTGCCAGCAGTGACCTCGCTGGGACCTCCTACGAGCAGTACTTC,few,.,TRBV25-1,TRBJ2-7
CASSEMAGSYEQYF,TGTGCCAGCAGTGAAATGGCAGGGTCCTACGAGCAGTACTTC,.,.,TRBV25-1,TRBJ2-7
CASSESAEANEKLFF,TGTGCCAGCAGTGAATCGGCTGAGGCGAATGAAAAACTGTTTTTT,many,.,TRBV6-4,TRBJ1-4
CASRGQGSQPQHF,TGTGCCAGCAGGGGACAGGGGAGTCAGCCCCAGCATTTT,.,TRBD1,TRBV2,TRBJ1-5
CASSLVADTQYF,TGTGCCAGCAGCTTAGTCGCAGATACGCAGTATTTT,.,.,TRBV7-8,TRBJ2-3
CATSTQTSTDTQYF,TGTGCCACCAGCACCCAAACTAGCACAGATACGCAGTATTTT,.,.,TRBV15,TRBJ2-3
CASSVDMEPTEAFF,TGTGCCAGCAGCGTAGACATGGAGCCCACTGAAGCTTTCTTT,.,.,TRBV9,TRBJ1-1
CASPSSPSGDYEQYF,TGTGCCAGCCCCTCATCGCCTAGCGGGGACTACGAGCAGTACTTC,.,TRBD2,TRBV2,TRBJ2-7
CAISEQAGNTIYF,TGTGCCATCAGTGAGCAGGCTGGAAACACCATATATTTT,.,.,TRBV10-3,TRBJ1-3
CSGTDRAAGYTF,TGCAGTGGTACGGACAGGGCGGCTGGCTACACCTTC,.,TRBD1,TRBV20-1,TRBJ1-2
CSVGDANYGYTF,TGCAGCGTTGGGGACGCTAACTATGGCTACACCTTC,.,.,TRBV29-1,TRBJ1-2
CSAERERSYNEQFF,TGCAGTGCCGAGCGGGAAAGGTCCTACAATGAGCAGTTCTTC,.,TRBD2,TRBV20-1,TRBJ2-1
CASKGPINSPLHF,TGTGCCAGTAAAGGGCCGATAAATTCACCCCTCCACTTT,.,.,TRBV19,TRBJ1-6
CATSYSAGTGANVLTF,TGTGCCACCAGCTACTCGGCAGGGACTGGGGCCAACGTCCTGACTTTC,few,.,TRBV15,TRBJ2-6
CASSLVSSTDTQYF,TGTGCCAGCAGCTTAGTTAGCAGCACAGATACGCAGTATTTT,.,.,TRBV7-8,TRBJ2-3
CASSKDRVTRDTEAFF,TGCGCCAGCAGCAAGGACAGAGTCACGAGGGACACTGAAGCTTTCTTT,.,.,TRBV5-1,TRBJ1-1
CASKFAGDTDTQYF,TGTGCCAGTAAGTTTGCGGGGGACACAGATACGCAGTATTTT,many,TRBD2,TRBV19,TRBJ2-3
CASSFLTGTAYEQYF,TGTGCCAGCAGCTTCCTGACAGGGACGGCCTACGAGCAGTACTTC,.,TRBD1,TRBV7-2,TRBJ2-7
CASSFDGTPGFGYTF,TGTGCCAGCAGCTTCGACGGGACCCCAGGGTTTGGCTACACCTTC,.,.,TRBV5-5,TRBJ1-2